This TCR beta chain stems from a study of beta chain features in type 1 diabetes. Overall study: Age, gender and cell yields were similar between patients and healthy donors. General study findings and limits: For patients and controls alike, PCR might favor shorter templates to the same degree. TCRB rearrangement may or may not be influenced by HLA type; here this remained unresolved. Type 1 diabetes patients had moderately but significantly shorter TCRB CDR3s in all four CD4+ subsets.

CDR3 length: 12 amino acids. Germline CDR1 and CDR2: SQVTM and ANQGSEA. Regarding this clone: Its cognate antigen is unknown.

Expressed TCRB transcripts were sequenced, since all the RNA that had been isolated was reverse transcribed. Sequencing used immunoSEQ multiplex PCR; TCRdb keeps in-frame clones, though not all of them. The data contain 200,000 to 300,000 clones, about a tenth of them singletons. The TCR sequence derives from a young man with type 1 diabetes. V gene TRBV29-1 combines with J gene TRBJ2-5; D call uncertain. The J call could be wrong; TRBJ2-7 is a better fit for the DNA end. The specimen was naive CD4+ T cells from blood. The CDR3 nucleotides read TGCAGCGGGGCTAATCATGGCCACGAGCAGTACTTC. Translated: CSGANHGHEQYF.